Sequencing of this TCR beta chain was carried out in a study of blood T cells in healthy people across ages. CDR3 length equals 17 residues. V trimming: 4 bases; J trimming: 0 bases; junction bases outside the gene matches: 8. Germline V CDR1 and CDR2: SGHRS, YFSETQ. Combining a sample-barcoded 5' primer with a J-beta primer mix, a second PCR ran for roughly 6 to 12 cycles. In TCRdb, the 5' RACE reads were re-called with MiXCR into one record per CDR3 protein. The sample has some 1,800,000 distinct CDR3 sequences, about 39% seen once. The rearrangement links TRBV5-1 to TRBJ2-1, with 9 bases lining up with TRBD2. The sequence derives from a human donor in good health. Source material: blood. The DNA of the CDR3 is TGCGCCAGCAGCCCACTCCCAGCGGGGGGCTCCTACAATGAGCAGTTCTTC. This translates into CASSPLPAGGSYNEQFF.